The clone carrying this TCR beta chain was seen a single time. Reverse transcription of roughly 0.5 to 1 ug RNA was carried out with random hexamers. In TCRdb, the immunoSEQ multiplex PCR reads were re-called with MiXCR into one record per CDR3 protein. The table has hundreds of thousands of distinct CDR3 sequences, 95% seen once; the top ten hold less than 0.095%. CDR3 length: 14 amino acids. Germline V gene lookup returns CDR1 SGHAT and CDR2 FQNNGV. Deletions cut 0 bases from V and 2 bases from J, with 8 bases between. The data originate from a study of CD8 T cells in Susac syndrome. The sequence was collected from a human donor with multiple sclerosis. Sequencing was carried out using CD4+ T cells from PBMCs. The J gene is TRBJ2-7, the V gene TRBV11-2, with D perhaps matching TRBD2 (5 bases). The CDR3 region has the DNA TGTGCCAGCAGCTTAGAGAGGGCTGCCTACGAGCAGTACTTC. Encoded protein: CASSLERAAYEQYF.